This T cell receptor (beta chain) was sequenced in a study of blood T cell repertoires in COVID-19. The overall study: The cDNA or gDNA used as material had been derived from T cells, B-cell-depleted T cells, or PBMCs.

Per the original methods: Amplification with reference gene primers provided the estimates of nucleated cell counts. Repertoires were generated with immunoSEQ multiplex PCR, while TCRdb's copy carries only in-frame clones and drops some. From that table come the V and J calls and clone size; the DNA was used to work out D and trimming. The repertoire holds fewer than 150,000 clones, 87% seen once, with 7.7% in the top ten. J lost 1 base, V lost 4 bases, and 3 bases had no gene match. The V gene's germline CDR1 is SGHRS and CDR2 YFSETQ. This CDR3 has 15 residues. This sequence originates from a human donor in a cohort sampled during active COVID-19. The chain carries TRBV5-1 and TRBJ2-2; TRBD1 aligns across 8 bases. Sequencing was performed on peripheral blood. The CDR3 nucleotides read TGCGCCAGCAGCCAGGGGGCAGTGAACACCGGGGAGCTGTTTTTT. Protein sequence: CASSQGAVNTGELFF.